The present T cell receptor beta chain was sequenced within a study of blood T cell repertoires in COVID-19. Participants were aged 18 to 89 years from roughly 25 US areas. Cohorts were assigned according to the clinical history that participants reported. Each recovered donor of Cohort 3 presented with two negative PCRs, clearance, or symptom resolution. Profiling relied on immunoSEQ multiplex PCR, and the TCRdb table lists in-frame clones only, not all of them. Of 300,000 to 350,000 clones listed, about 91% are singletons. The germline gives CDR1 SGHDN, CDR2 FVKESK. The V segment lost 0 bases and the J segment 5 bases; nucleotides outside the gene matches: 8. The CDR3 totals 17 residues.

This sequence joins TRBV14 and TRBJ2-1; the match to TRBD1 covers 9 bases. Sequenced material: PBMCs or T cells enriched from blood (not recorded which). The TCR comes from a young woman who had recovered from COVID-19. CDR3 sequence reads: CASSQELGQGGDNEQFF. In DNA, the CDR3 is TGTGCCAGCAGCCAAGAGCTGGGACAGGGAGGGGACAATGAGCAGTTCTTC. Complete variable domain (other parts from reference TRBV14 and TRBJ2-1): EAGVTQFPSHSVIEKGQTVTLRCDPISGHDNLYWYRRVMGKEIKFLLHFVKESKQDESGMPNNRFLAERTGGTYSTLKVQPAELEDSGVYFCASSQELGQGGDNEQFFGPGTRLTVL.